This record looks at one TCR beta chain sequence and its context. These data belong to a study of blood T cell repertoires in COVID-19. The overall study: Material from acute and convalescent COVID-19 was sourced from the United States, Italy and Spain.

In the study's own analysis: Estimation of nucleated cell counts was performed using reference gene primer amplification. Clones were read by immunoSEQ multiplex PCR, and TCRdb kept only the in-frame ones, dropping some. The V and J calls and clone size come from that table; D and trimming were worked out from the DNA. The sample includes about 280,000 clones, 80% to 90% of them seen just once. Trimming took 8 bases from V and 3 from J; bases not matched to a gene: 10. CDR1 GTSNPN and CDR2 SVGIG come from the germline V gene (reference sequence). The CDR3 has 14 residues. All enrollees were roughly 18 to 100 years old and from 20 to 30 US areas. Cohorts were assigned according to the clinical history that participants reported.

The source of this sequence is a woman in her twenties or thirties with acute COVID-19. Sequencing was done on a sample of PBMCs or T cells enriched from blood (not recorded which). This chain connects TRBV30 to TRBJ2-7; TRBD1 matches 10 bases. CDR3 protein: CAAVPGQGFYEQYF. The CDR3 DNA is TGTGCCGCTGTCCCGGGACAGGGGTTCTACGAGCAGTACTTC.